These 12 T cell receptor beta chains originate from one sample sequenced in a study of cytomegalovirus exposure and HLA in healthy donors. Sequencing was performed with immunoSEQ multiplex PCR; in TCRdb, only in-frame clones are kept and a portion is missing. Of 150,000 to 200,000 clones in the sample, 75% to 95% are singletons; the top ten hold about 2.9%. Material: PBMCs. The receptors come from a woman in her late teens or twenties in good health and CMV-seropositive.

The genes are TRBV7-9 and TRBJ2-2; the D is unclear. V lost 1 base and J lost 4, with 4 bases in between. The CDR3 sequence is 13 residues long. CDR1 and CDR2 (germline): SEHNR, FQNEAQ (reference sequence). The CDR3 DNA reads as TGTGCCAGCAGCTTAGTCCGCACCGGGGAGCTGTTTTTT. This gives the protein CASSLVRTGELFF.

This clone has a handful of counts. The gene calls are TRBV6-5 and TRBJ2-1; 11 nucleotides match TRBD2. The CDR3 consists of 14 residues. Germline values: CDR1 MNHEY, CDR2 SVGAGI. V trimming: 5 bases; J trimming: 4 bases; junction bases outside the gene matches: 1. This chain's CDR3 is CASSLAGGYNEQFF. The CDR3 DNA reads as TGTGCCAGCAGTCTAGCGGGGGGATACAATGAGCAGTTCTTC.

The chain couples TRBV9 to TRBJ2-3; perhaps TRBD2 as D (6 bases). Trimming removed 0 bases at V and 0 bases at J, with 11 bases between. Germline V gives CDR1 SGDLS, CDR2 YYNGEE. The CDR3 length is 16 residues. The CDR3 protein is CASSVGTMSSTDTQYF. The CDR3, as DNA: TGTGCCAGCAGCGTAGGGACTATGTCTAGCACAGATACGCAGTATTTT. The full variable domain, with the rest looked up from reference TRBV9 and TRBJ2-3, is DSGVTQTPKHLITATGQRVTLRCSPRSGDLSVYWYQQSLDQGLQFLIQYYNGEERAKGNILERFSAQQFPDLHSELNLSSLELGDSALYFCASSVGTMSSTDTQYFGPGTRLTVL.

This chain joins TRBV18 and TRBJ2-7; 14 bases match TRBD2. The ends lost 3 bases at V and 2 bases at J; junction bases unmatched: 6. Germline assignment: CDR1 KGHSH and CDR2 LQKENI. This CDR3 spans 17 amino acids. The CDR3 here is CASSPLTTSGGAYEQYF. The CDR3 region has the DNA TGTGCCAGCTCACCGCTCACGACTAGCGGGGGGGCCTACGAGCAGTACTTC.

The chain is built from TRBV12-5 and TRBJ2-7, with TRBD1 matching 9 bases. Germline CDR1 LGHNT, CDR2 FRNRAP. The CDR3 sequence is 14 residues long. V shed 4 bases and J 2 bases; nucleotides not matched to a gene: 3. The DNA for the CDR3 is TGTGCTAGTGGTTCATGGACAGGGGCCTACGAGCAGTACTTC. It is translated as CASGSWTGAYEQYF.

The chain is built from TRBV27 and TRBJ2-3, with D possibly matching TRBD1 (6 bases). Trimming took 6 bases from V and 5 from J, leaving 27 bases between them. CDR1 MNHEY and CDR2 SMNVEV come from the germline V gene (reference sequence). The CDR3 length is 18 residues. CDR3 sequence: CASRSFTRDTSRVDTQYF. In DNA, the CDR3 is TGTGCCAGCAGGTCATTTACCCGGGACACCAGTCGGGTAGATACGCAGTATTTT.

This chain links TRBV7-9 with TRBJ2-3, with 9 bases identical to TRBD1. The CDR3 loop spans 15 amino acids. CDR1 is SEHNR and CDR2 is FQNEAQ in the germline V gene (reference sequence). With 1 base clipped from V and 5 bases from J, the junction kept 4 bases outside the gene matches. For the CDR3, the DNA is TGTGCCAGCAGCTTAGAGGGACAGGGACGAGATACGCAGTATTTT. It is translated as CASSLEGQGRDTQYF.

The CDR3 is CAWSVDSSPSGANVLTF. The CDR3 DNA reads as TGTGCCTGGAGTGTTGACAGCTCCCCCTCTGGGGCCAACGTCCTGACTTTC. The gene calls are TRBV30 and TRBJ2-6; D may be TRBD1 (5 bases). The V gene's germline CDR1 is GTSNPN and CDR2 SVGIG (reference sequence). CDR3 length equals 17 residues. Trimming took off 0 bases at V and 0 bases at J, with 12 bases between the two ends.

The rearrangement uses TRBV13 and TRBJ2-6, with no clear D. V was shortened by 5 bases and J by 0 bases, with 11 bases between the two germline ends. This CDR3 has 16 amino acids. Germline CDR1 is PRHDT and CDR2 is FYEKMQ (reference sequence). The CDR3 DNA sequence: TGTGCCAGCAGCCCAGGCCATGGCTCTGGGGCCAACGTCCTGACTTTC. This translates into CASSPGHGSGANVLTF.

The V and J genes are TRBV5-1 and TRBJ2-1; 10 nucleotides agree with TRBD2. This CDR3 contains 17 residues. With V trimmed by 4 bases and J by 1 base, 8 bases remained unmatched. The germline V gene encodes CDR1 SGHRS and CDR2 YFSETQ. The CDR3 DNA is TGCGCCAGCAGCGGCACGAGGACTAGCGGATCCTACAATGAGCAGTTCTTC. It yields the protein CASSGTRTSGSYNEQFF.

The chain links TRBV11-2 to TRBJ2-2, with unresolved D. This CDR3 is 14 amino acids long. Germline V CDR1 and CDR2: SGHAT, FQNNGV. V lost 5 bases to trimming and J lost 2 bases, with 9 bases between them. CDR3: CASSPRPNTGELFF. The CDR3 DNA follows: TGTGCCAGCAGCCCTAGACCCAACACCGGGGAGCTGTTTTTT.

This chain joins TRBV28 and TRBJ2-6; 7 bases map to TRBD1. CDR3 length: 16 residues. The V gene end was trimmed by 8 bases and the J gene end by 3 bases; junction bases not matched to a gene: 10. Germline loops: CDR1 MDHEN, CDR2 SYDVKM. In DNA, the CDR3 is TGTGCCAGCGGAGAATTGACAGGGAGTGGGGCCAACGTCCTGACTTTC. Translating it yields CASGELTGSGANVLTF.